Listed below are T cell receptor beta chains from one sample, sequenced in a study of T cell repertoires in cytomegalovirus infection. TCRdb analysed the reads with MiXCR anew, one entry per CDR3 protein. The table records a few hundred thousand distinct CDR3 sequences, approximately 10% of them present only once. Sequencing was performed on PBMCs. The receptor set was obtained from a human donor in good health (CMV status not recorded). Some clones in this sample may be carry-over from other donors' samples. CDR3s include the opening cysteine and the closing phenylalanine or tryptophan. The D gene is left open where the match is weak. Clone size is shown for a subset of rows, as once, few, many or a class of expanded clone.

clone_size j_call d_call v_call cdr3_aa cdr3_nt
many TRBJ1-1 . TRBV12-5 CASGLGRMNTEAFF TGTGCTAGTGGTTTGGGCAGGATGAACACTGAAGCTTTCTTT
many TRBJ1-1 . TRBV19 CASSRAGVGNTEAFF TGTGCCAGTAGTAGGGCAGGGGTTGGGAACACTGAAGCTTTCTTT
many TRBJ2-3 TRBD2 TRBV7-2 CASSPYSGSADTQYF TGTGCCAGCAGCCCCTACAGCGGGAGTGCAGATACGCAGTATTTT
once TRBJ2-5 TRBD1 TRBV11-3 CGSSPRDRHSGETQYF TGTGGCAGCAGCCCCCGGGACAGGCACTCCGGGGAGACCCAGTACTTC
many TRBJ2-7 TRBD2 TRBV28 CASTLSGRTYEQYF TGTGCCAGCACTCTTAGCGGGAGAACCTACGAGCAGTACTTC
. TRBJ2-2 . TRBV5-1 CASSLGGTWQVGELFF TGCGCCAGCAGCTTGGGAGGGACCTGGCAAGTCGGGGAGCTGTTTTTT
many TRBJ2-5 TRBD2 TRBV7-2 CARGGGGETQYF TGTGCCAGGGGTGGGGGGGGAGAGACCCAGTACTTC
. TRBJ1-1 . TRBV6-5 CASSYSGPTEAFF TGTGCCAGCAGTTACTCAGGGCCCACTGAAGCTTTCTTT
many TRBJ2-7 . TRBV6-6 CASNAAQGGYEQYF TGTGCCAGCAACGCCGCCCAGGGGGGCTACGAGCAGTACTTC
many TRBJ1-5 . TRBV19 CASRSELLNQPQHF TGTGCCAGTAGGTCAGAACTACTCAATCAGCCCCAGCATTTT
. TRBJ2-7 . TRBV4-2 CASSQEPQGQYEQYF TGTGCCAGCAGCCAAGAGCCCCAGGGGCAATACGAGCAGTACTTC
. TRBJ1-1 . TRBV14 CASSQHREAFF TGTGCCAGCAGCCAACACCGAGAAGCTTTCTTT
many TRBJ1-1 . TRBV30 CAWKEGHNTEAFF TGTGCCTGGAAAGAGGGACATAACACTGAAGCTTTCTTT
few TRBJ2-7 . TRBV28 CASSLDSRYEQYF TGTGCCAGCAGTTTGGACAGCCGCTACGAGCAGTACTTC
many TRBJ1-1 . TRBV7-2 CASSTKGRINTEAFF TGTGCCAGCAGCACTAAGGGACGGATAAACACTGAAGCTTTCTTT
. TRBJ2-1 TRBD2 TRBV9 CASSERDKDNEQFF TGTGCCAGCAGCGAGCGGGATAAAGACAATGAGCAGTTCTTC
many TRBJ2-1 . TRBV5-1 CASSAIQGFNEQFF TGCGCCAGCAGCGCTATACAGGGTTTCAATGAGCAGTTCTTC
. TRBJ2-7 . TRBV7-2 CASSSGRGPFYEQYF TGTGCCAGCAGCTCGGGGCGGGGGCCGTTCTACGAGCAGTACTTC
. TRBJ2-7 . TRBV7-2 CASRPALGGTYEQYF TGTGCCAGCAGACCCGCCCTCGGCGGGACCTACGAGCAGTACTTC
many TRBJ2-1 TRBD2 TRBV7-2 CASSLTSGPYNEQFF TGTGCCAGCAGCCTAACTAGCGGGCCCTACAATGAGCAGTTCTTC
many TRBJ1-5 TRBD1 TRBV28 CASSFGQGRRSNQPQHF TGTGCCAGCAGTTTCGGACAGGGACGGAGGAGCAATCAGCCCCAGCATTTT
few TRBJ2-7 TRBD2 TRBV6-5 CASSYSTPSRLAGAYEQYF TGTGCCAGCAGTTACTCTACTCCCTCTCGACTAGCGGGAGCCTACGAGCAGTACTTC
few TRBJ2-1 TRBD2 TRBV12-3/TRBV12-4 CASRPLAGGGHEQFF TGTGCCAGCAGGCCCCTAGCGGGGGGTGGGCATGAGCAGTTCTTC
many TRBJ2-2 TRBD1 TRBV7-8 CASSYNRDRASTGELFF TGTGCCAGCAGTTACAACCGGGACAGGGCTAGCACCGGGGAGCTGTTTTTT
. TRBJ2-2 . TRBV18 CASSPVLGDTGELFF TGTGCCAGCTCACCGGTCCTCGGGGACACCGGGGAGCTGTTTTTT
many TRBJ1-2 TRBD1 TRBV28 CASSFSTGDGYTF TGTGCCAGCAGTTTTTCAACAGGGGATGGCTACACCTTC
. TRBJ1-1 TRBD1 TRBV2 CASTQGVTSPVAYTEAFF TGTGCCAGCACCCAGGGGGTTACAAGCCCCGTGGCCTACACTGAAGCTTTCTTT
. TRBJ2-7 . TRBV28 CASSSRALVGYEQYF TGTGCCAGCAGTTCCCGGGCCCTAGTGGGCTACGAGCAGTACTTC
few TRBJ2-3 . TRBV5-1 CASSLEPTDTQYF TGCGCCAGCAGCTTGGAGCCGACAGATACGCAGTATTTT
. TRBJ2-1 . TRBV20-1 CSARASISYNEQFF TGCAGTGCCAGGGCGTCAATTTCCTACAATGAGCAGTTCTTC
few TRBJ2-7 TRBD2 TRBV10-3 CAISESIPSGSYEQYF TGTGCCATCAGTGAGTCGATCCCTAGCGGGAGCTACGAGCAGTACTTC
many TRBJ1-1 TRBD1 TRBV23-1 CASSPHPTGEDEAFF TGCGCCAGCAGTCCACACCCGACAGGGGAGGATGAAGCTTTCTTT
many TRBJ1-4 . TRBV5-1 CASSRDQVEEKLFF TGCGCCAGCAGCCGGGACCAGGTGGAAGAGAAACTGTTTTTT
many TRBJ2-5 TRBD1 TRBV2 CASRPVTGRQETQYF TGTGCCAGCAGGCCGGTGACAGGGCGACAAGAGACCCAGTACTTC
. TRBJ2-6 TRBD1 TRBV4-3 CASSQQQGSGANVLTF TGCGCCAGCAGCCAACAACAGGGGTCTGGGGCCAACGTCCTGACTTTC
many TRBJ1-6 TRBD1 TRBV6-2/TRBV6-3 CASSSSVRTGAAWPLHF TGTGCCAGCAGTTCATCGGTCAGGACAGGGGCCGCCTGGCCCCTCCACTTT
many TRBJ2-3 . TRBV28 CASKTNGAQYF TGTGCCAGCAAGACTAACGGTGCGCAGTATTTT
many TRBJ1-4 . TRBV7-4 CASSLQSQVSEKLFF TGTGCCAGCAGCTTACAGTCCCAGGTATCAGAAAAACTGTTTTTT
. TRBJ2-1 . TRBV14 CASSSRYNEQFF TGTGCCAGCAGCTCCCGCTACAATGAGCAGTTCTTC
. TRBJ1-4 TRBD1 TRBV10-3 CAIRPGQGAEKLFF TGTGCCATTCGACCGGGACAGGGGGCTGAAAAACTGTTTTTT
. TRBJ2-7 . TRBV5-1 CASSSTQGGYEQYF TGCGCCAGCAGCTCCACCCAGGGGGGATACGAGCAGTACTTC
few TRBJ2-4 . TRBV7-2 CASSLVGFGIQYF TGTGCCAGCAGCTTAGTGGGGTTCGGCATTCAGTACTTC
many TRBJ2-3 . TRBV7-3 CASSFEGYTDTQYF TGTGCCAGCAGCTTCGAGGGGTACACAGATACGCAGTATTTT
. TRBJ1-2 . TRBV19 CASSIPAPNYGYTF TGTGCCAGTAGTATTCCGGCCCCTAACTATGGCTACACCTTC
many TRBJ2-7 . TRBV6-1 CASSPTGSYEQYF TGTGCCAGCAGTCCGACGGGCTCCTACGAGCAGTACTTC
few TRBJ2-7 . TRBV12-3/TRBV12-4 CASSHRRSRRDEQYF TGTGCCAGCAGTCACAGACGGAGTCGACGAGACGAGCAGTACTTC
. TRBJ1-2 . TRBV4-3 CASSQDQTSYGYTF TGCGCCAGCAGCCAAGACCAGACCTCCTATGGCTACACCTTC